What follows describes a single TCR beta chain. Expressed TCRB transcripts were sequenced because the isolated RNA had all been reverse transcribed beforehand. Only in-frame clones appear in the TCRdb table, and some are missing; sequencing was by immunoSEQ multiplex PCR. The table lists 350,000 to 400,000 clones, less than 15% of them singletons. The data are from a study of beta chain features in type 1 diabetes. This CDR3 region has 14 residues. Germline assignment: CDR1 SQVTM and CDR2 ANQGSEA. V shed 7 bases and J 8 bases; nucleotides not matched to a gene: 6. This clonotype was obtained from a woman younger than 35 in good health. The V and J genes are TRBV29-1 and TRBJ2-2; 14 bases align to TRBD2. Sequencing was carried out using naive CD4+ T cells from blood. The CDR3 coding sequence is TGCAGCGGACTAGCGGGAGGGTTTGTGGGGGAGCTGTTTTTT. Translating it yields CSGLAGGFVGELFF.